A selection of T cell receptor beta chains follows, all from one sample in a study of cytomegalovirus exposure and HLA in healthy donors. Repertoires were generated with immunoSEQ multiplex PCR, while TCRdb's copy carries only in-frame clones and drops some. Found here are 98,000 or so clones, around four fifths of them singletons; the top ten hold approximately 1.7%. The sample taken for sequencing was PBMCs. These TCRs come from a middle-aged woman in good health and CMV-seronegative. CDR3s include the opening cysteine and the closing phenylalanine or tryptophan. The order of the fields is J gene, D gene, clone size, V gene, CDR3 protein, CDR3 DNA. A D gene is named only where the DNA matches it firmly. Clone size is not always given. Where it is, it says once, few, many or a class for expanded clones.

>TRBJ2-5|TRBD2|once|TRBV4-2
CASSCPGNSGRGGETQYF
TGTGCCAGCAGCTGCCCTGGAAATAGCGGGAGGGGGGGGGAGACCCAGTACTTC
>TRBJ2-5|TRBD2|-|TRBV25-1
CASSEYRGLARGETQYF
TGTGCCAGCAGTGAATATCGGGGACTAGCGAGAGGAGAGACCCAGTACTTC
>TRBJ1-3|-|few|TRBV6-5
CASSYGAFIGNTIYF
TGTGCCAGCAGTTACGGGGCCTTCATTGGAAACACCATATATTTT
>TRBJ1-1|-|once|TRBV7-3
CASSHGGMDTEAFF
TGTGCCAGCAGCCACGGGGGGATGGACACTGAAGCTTTCTTT
>TRBJ2-3|-|-|TRBV28
CASSTMAGSDTQYF
TGTGCCAGCAGCACCATGGCAGGGTCAGATACGCAGTATTTT
>TRBJ1-1|-|-|TRBV7-2
CASSFVGGREEAFF
TGTGCCAGCAGCTTCGTAGGCGGGAGGGAGGAAGCTTTCTTT
>TRBJ2-1|-|-|TRBV14
CASSRWSTGITYNEQFF
TGTGCCAGCAGCCGTTGGTCAACGGGTATAACCTACAATGAGCAGTTCTTC
>TRBJ1-2|TRBD1|-|TRBV7-9
CASSLQGQTNYGYTF
TGTGCCAGCAGCCTTCAGGGACAGACTAACTATGGCTACACCTTC
>TRBJ1-4|TRBD1|-|TRBV7-2
CASSSGTGGLKKLFF
TGTGCCAGCAGCTCCGGGACAGGGGGCTTGAAAAAACTGTTTTTT
>TRBJ1-1|-|-|TRBV7-6
CASSLRAGRTEAFF
TGTGCCAGCAGCTTAAGAGCGGGCCGGACTGAAGCTTTCTTT
>TRBJ1-5|TRBD1|few|TRBV6-1
CASSEEGQGGQPQHF
TGTGCCAGCAGTGAAGAAGGACAGGGGGGTCAGCCCCAGCATTTT
>TRBJ1-5|-|-|TRBV28
CASSPGARGPQHF
TGTGCCAGCAGTCCAGGGGCCCGCGGGCCCCAGCATTTT
>TRBJ2-5|-|-|TRBV7-9
CASSSPRALVGETQYF
TGTGCCAGCAGCTCACCCAGGGCCTTGGTCGGAGAGACCCAGTACTTC
>TRBJ1-2|TRBD1|-|TRBV7-6
CASSSRAGTGSYGYTF
TGTGCCAGCAGCTCCCGAGCCGGGACAGGGAGTTATGGCTACACCTTC